The T cell receptor beta chain under discussion was sequenced for a study of cytomegalovirus exposure and HLA in healthy donors. Amplification used 60 Vbeta primers and 13 Jbeta primers. Profiling relied on immunoSEQ multiplex PCR, and the TCRdb table lists in-frame clones only, not all of them. The table lists roughly 140,000 clones, 72% of them singletons, with over 2% in the top ten. The V gene lost 0 bases and the J gene lost 12 bases, with 18 bases spanning the gap. Looked up from germline, CDR1 is GTSNPN and CDR2 is SVGIG (reference sequence). The CDR3 length is 13 residues. This clone showed up just a few times.

This TCR derives from a man aged 35-49 years in good health and CMV-seronegative. The chain employs TRBV30 and TRBJ2-7; D not resolved. The specimen was PBMCs. The CDR3 sequence: CAWSVDQVVERYF. The CDR3, as DNA: TGTGCCTGGAGTGTAGATCAGGTGGTCGAACGGTACTTC.